The sequence of this T cell receptor beta chain was determined in a study of control samples from healthy donors and cancer patients. Germline loops: CDR1 LNHDA, CDR2 SQIVND (reference sequence). CDR3 length: 13 amino acids. V was clipped by 10 bases and J by 2 bases, with 12 bases between them. Clones were read by immunoSEQ multiplex PCR, and TCRdb kept only the in-frame ones, dropping some. The sample lists more than 95,000 clones, 87% seen once, with about 8.7% in the top ten. The chain has TRBV19 and TRBJ1-3; maybe TRBD1 (6 bases). The clonotype originates from a man aged 40-49 years in good health. The sequencing input was blood. Written as DNA, the CDR3 is TGTGCCACCATTGGGGGCCCTGGAAACACCATATATTTT. Residues: CATIGGPGNTIYF.